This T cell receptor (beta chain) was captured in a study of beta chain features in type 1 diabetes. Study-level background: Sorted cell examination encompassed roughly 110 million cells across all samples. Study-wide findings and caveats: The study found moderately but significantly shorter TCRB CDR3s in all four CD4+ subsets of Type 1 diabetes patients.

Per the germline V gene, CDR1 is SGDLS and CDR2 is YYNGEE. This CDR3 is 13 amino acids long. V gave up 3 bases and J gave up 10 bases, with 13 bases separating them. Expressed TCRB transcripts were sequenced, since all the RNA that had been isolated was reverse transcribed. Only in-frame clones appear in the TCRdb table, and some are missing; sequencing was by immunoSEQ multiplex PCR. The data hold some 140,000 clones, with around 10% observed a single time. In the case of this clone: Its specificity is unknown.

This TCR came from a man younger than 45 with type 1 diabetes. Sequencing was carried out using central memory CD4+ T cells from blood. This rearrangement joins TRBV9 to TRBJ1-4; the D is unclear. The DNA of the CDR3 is TGTGCCAGCAGCGAGGGCGGGGATGGAAAACTGTTTTTT. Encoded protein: CASSEGGDGKLFF.